What follows are 28 T cell receptor beta chains derived from one specimen sequenced in a study of T cell responses to AZD1222 COVID-19 vaccine (dated by TCRdb to the early 2020s). Libraries were built with the immunoSEQ multiplex PCR assay. In its TCRdb copy, this immuneACCESS table keeps in-frame sequences only and misses some clones. Where compared with another copy, unresolved V genes explain less than half of these, and the others have no known cause. For this sample the table gives approximately 140,000 clones, of which 91% were detected only once. The ten biggest clones cover about 1.9% of the sample. The time point tag for this specimen amounts to: about 28 days (+/-7) after the second vaccine dose. Sequenced here: peripheral blood, sampled 28 days after the second AZD1222 dose. All receptors derive from an adult who received the AZD1222 COVID-19 vaccine.

This sequence joins TRBV5-4 and TRBJ1-1, with D unresolved. Between the trimmed V and J ends, which lost 0 bases and 4 bases, there was a span of 7 bases. Germline CDR1 and CDR2: SGHNT and YYREEE (reference sequence). There are 13 residues in the CDR3. DNA of the CDR3: TGTGCCAGCAGCTTGGAAGGTTTCACTGAAGCTTTCTTT. Its protein is CASSLEGFTEAFF. Looking up the rest from reference TRBV5-4 and TRBJ1-1 gives the full variable domain: ETGVTQSPTHLIKTRGQQVTLRCSSQSGHNTVSWYQQALGQGPQFIFQYYREEENGRGNFPPRFSGLQFPNYSSELNVNALELDDSALYLCASSLEGFTEAFFGQGTRLTVV.

CDR3 nucleotides: TGTGCCAGCAGCTCCGGACAGGGGGTCCCCCAAGGGAAGGATTCACCCCTCCACTTT. It is translated as CASSSGQGVPQGKDSPLHF. The genes are TRBV6-2 or TRBV6-3 and TRBJ1-6, with 10 bases matching TRBD1. Germline CDR1 MNHEY, CDR2 SVGEGT. V dropped 6 bases and J dropped 8; count of bases not matched to a gene: 19. The CDR3 spans 19 residues.

V gene TRBV5-1 combines with J gene TRBJ1-2, with 7 bases fitting TRBD1. With V trimmed by 0 bases and J by 6 bases, 8 bases remained unmatched. The CDR3 is 15 amino acids. Germline V lookup: CDR1 SGHRS, CDR2 YFSETQ. For the CDR3, the DNA is TGCGCCAGCAGCTTGGGCCAGGGGGGCTCGCATGGCTACACCTTC. Protein sequence: CASSLGQGGSHGYTF.

About this clone: Within the sample, other DNA sequences also encode this same CDR3. The chain couples TRBV11-2 to TRBJ2-2, with D uncertain. Trimming cost V 1 base and J 3 bases, with 6 bases left between them. The CDR3 runs 14 residues. In germline, CDR1 is SGHAT, CDR2 FQNNGV. CDR3 protein: CASSLGGDTGELFF. CDR3 nucleotide sequence: TGTGCCAGCAGCTTAGGTGGAGACACCGGGGAGCTGTTTTTT.

The chain couples TRBV11-2 to TRBJ2-3; TRBD2 might be the D (6 bases). CDR3 length: 15 amino acids. Trimming took off 6 bases at V and 5 bases at J, with 18 bases between the two ends. Per germline, CDR1 SGHAT and CDR2 FQNNGV. The CDR3 here is CASRETSGAGDTQYF. The CDR3 region has the DNA TGTGCCAGCAGGGAGACGTCGGGAGCTGGAGATACGCAGTATTTT.

The genes are TRBV2 and TRBJ2-2, with 13 bases identical to TRBD2. The CDR3 has 15 residues. Losses at the gene ends were 6 bases for V and 6 bases for J; bases not matched to a gene: 4. Germline CDR1 reads SNHLY; CDR2 reads FYNNEI. DNA of the CDR3: TGTGCCAGCAGCGCAGGACTAGCGGGGGCCGGGGAGCTGTTTTTT. The encoded protein is CASSAGLAGAGELFF.

The chain has TRBV7-9 and TRBJ2-7; possibly TRBD2 for D (6 bases). The germline CDR1 and CDR2 sequences are SEHNR and FQNEAQ (reference sequence). V lost 1 base and J 6 bases, leaving 16 bases between the germline ends. The CDR3 runs to 15 residues. The CDR3 DNA reads as TGTGCCAGCAGCTTAGGAATGGCTAGCGCAGCCGAGCAGTACGTC. As protein: CASSLGMASAAEQYV.

This chain links TRBV11-1 with TRBJ1-4; 9 bases map to TRBD1. This CDR3 contains 15 residues. J was trimmed by 3 bases and V by 3 bases; bases with no gene match: 2. Germline V gives CDR1 SGHAT, CDR2 FQDESV (reference sequence). CDR3 protein: CASSFTGGPNEKLFF. The CDR3 region has the DNA TGTGCCAGCAGCTTTACAGGGGGCCCTAATGAAAAACTGTTTTTT. Full variable domain (rest looked up from reference TRBV11-1 and TRBJ1-4): EAEVAQSPRYKITEKSQAVAFWCDPISGHATLYWYRQILGQGPELLVQFQDESVVDDSQLPKDRFSAERLKGVDSTLKIQPAELGDSAMYLCASSFTGGPNEKLFFGSGTQLSVL.

Only one count was recorded for this clone. The chain joins TRBV5-1 to TRBJ2-7; D gene uncertain. The V end lost 4 bases, the J end lost 5 bases, and 10 bases lay between the germline ends. Germline V gene data show CDR1 as SGHRS and CDR2 as YFSETQ. This CDR3 has 12 amino acids. Here the CDR3 reads CASSPFGNEQYF. Here the CDR3 DNA reads TGCGCCAGCAGCCCCTTTGGGAACGAGCAGTACTTC.

CDR3 sequence reads: CASHPLGSGNNEQFF. The CDR3 nucleotides are TGTGCCAGCCATCCGCTGGGGAGCGGGAACAATGAGCAGTTCTTC. The chain employs TRBV6-5 and TRBJ2-1, with TRBD2 matching 7 bases. The germline V gene encodes CDR1 MNHEY and CDR2 SVGAGI. The junction had 12 bases not matched to a gene; V was cut back by 8 bases and J by 5 bases. The CDR3 totals 15 residues.

This chain uses TRBV25-1 with TRBJ1-1; D possibly corresponds to TRBD1 (5 bases). The CDR3 spans 17 residues. Trimming shortened V by 7 bases and J by 1 base, and 22 bases separated the two germline ends. Germline CDR1 MGHDK, CDR2 SYGVNS. This chain's CDR3 is CASTTHPEMTENTEAFF. The DNA for the CDR3 is TGTGCCAGCACCACGCACCCGGAGATGACAGAGAACACTGAAGCTTTCTTT.

This chain joins TRBV19 and TRBJ1-2, with no clear D. From germline, CDR1 is LNHDA and CDR2 SQIVND (reference sequence). The CDR3 is 15 residues long. The V and J ends lost 3 bases and 3 bases respectively, with 14 bases between them. CDR3 bases: TGTGCCAGTAGTATTGCACGAAATTTCGACTATGGCTACACCTTC. Protein: CASSIARNFDYGYTF. Full variable domain (outside the CDR3, taken from reference TRBV19 and TRBJ1-2): DGGITQSPKYLFRKEGQNVTLSCEQNLNHDAMYWYRQDPGQGLRLIYYSQIVNDFQKGDIAEGYSVSREKKESFPLTVTSAQKNPTAFYLCASSIARNFDYGYTFGSGTRLTVV.

CDR3 coding DNA: TGTGCCAGCAGCTTAGCCCCGACAGGAGACTATGGCTACACCTTC. Translation: CASSLAPTGDYGYTF. The J gene is TRBJ1-2, the V gene TRBV11-2; maybe TRBD1 (6 bases). The CDR3 totals 15 residues. V was cut by 1 base and J by 3 bases, with 12 bases left in between. CDR1 is SGHAT and CDR2 is FQNNGV in the germline V gene.

This clone was seen a single time. The V call is TRBV2, the J call TRBJ2-7; maybe TRBD1 (6 bases). CDR3 length: 17 amino acids. The V gene lost 6 bases and the J gene lost 1 base, with 22 bases spanning the gap. CDR1 is SNHLY, CDR2 FYNNEI, per germline. The CDR3 reads CASSAIGGSLLSYEQYF. The CDR3 coding sequence is TGTGCCAGCAGCGCCATAGGGGGATCACTTTTATCCTACGAGCAGTACTTC. Full variable domain (rest looked up from reference TRBV2 and TRBJ2-7): EPEVTQTPSHQVTQMGQEVILRCVPISNHLYFYWYRQILGQKVEFLVSFYNNEISEKSEIFDDQFSVERPDGSNFTLKIRSTKLEDSAMYFCASSAIGGSLLSYEQYFGPGTRLTVT.

The genes are TRBV19 and TRBJ1-1, with a possible D match to TRBD1 (6 bases). Germline V gene lookup returns CDR1 LNHDA and CDR2 SQIVND (reference sequence). Between the trimmed V and J ends, which lost 2 bases and 6 bases, there was a span of 13 bases. The CDR3 contains 14 residues. This CDR3 reads CASSITWGAAEAFF. The CDR3 DNA is TGTGCCAGTAGTATAACATGGGGGGCTGCTGAAGCTTTCTTT.

The rearrangement uses TRBV11-3 and TRBJ2-4, with 9 bases aligning to TRBD2. V lost 5 bases to trimming and J lost 0 bases; unmatched junction nucleotides: 5. The germline CDR1 and CDR2 sequences are SGHNT and YENEEA. This CDR3 has 16 residues. Here the CDR3 DNA reads TGTGCCAGCAGCGCCCGACTAGCGGCAGCCAAAAACATTCAGTACTTC. Residues: CASSARLAAAKNIQYF. Full variable domain (rest looked up from reference TRBV11-3 and TRBJ2-4): EAGVVQSPRYKIIEKKQPVAFWCNPISGHNTLYWYLQNLGQGPELLIRYENEEAVDDSQLPKDRFSAERLKGVDSTLKIQPAELGDSAVYLCASSARLAAAKNIQYFGAGTRLSVL.

The table lists this clone with a count of one. The V and J genes are TRBV7-2 and TRBJ2-1, with unresolved D. The V gene's germline CDR1 is SGHTA and CDR2 FQGNSA. Trimming shortened V by 5 bases and J by 0 bases, and 11 bases separated the two germline ends. The CDR3 totals 15 residues. The CDR3 DNA is TGTGCCAGCAGCCCCCCCCCGAGCTCCTACAATGAGCAGTTCTTC. It encodes CASSPPPSSYNEQFF. The variable domain in full, completed from reference TRBV7-2 and TRBJ2-1, reads GAGVSQSPSNKVTEKGKDVELRCDPISGHTALYWYRQSLGQGLEFLIYFQGNSAPDKSGLPSDRFSAERTGGSVSTLTIQRTQQEDSAVYLCASSPPPSSYNEQFFGPGTRLTVL.

The chain recombines TRBV5-4 with TRBJ1-4, with TRBD1 identical over 7 bases. Germline values: CDR1 SGHNT, CDR2 YYREEE (reference sequence). The CDR3 totals 17 residues. The V and J ends lost 0 bases and 0 bases, in that order; junction bases with no gene match: 5. CDR3 DNA sequence: TGTGCCAGCAGCTTGGGGGGGACAGCCCCAACTAATGAAAAACTGTTTTTT. As protein: CASSLGGTAPTNEKLFF.

This clone has just a few counts. This chain joins TRBV6-2 or TRBV6-3 and TRBJ1-5; D might be TRBD1 (5 bases). Germline-derived CDR1 and CDR2 are MNHEY and SVGEGT. There are 19 residues in the CDR3. V was shortened by 0 bases and J by 1 base, with 19 bases between the two germline ends. In DNA, the CDR3 is TGTGCCAGCAGTTACTCGAAGGGGTTATGGGTGAGGAGCAATCAGCCCCAGCATTTT. Translating it yields CASSYSKGLWVRSNQPQHF.

The J gene is TRBJ1-1, the V gene TRBV6-5, with a possible D match to TRBD1 (5 bases). Germline V gives CDR1 MNHEY, CDR2 SVGAGI. This CDR3 has 14 amino acids. The germline V and J ends were trimmed by 6 bases and 6 bases, with 17 bases remaining between them. As DNA, the CDR3 is TGTGCCAGCAGGACGACTTATAGGGGTTCTGAAGCTTTCTTT. This encodes CASRTTYRGSEAFF.

This sequence joins TRBV19 and TRBJ2-1; 8 bases are a match to TRBD2. Germline V CDR1 and CDR2: LNHDA, SQIVND (reference sequence). The length of the CDR3 is 15 residues. V gave up 1 base and J gave up 7 bases; unmatched junction bases: 6. The CDR3 DNA is TGTGCCAGTAGTATAGGTAGCGGGGTAGGGAATGAGCAGTTCTTC. Its translation is CASSIGSGVGNEQFF.

This chain uses TRBV19 with TRBJ2-4; 8 positions match TRBD1. V was clipped by 3 bases and J by 1 base; unmatched bases: 5. The CDR3 spans 16 residues. Per the germline V gene, CDR1 is LNHDA and CDR2 is SQIVND (reference sequence). For the CDR3, the DNA is TGTGCCAGTAGTATCAGTTGGACAGGGGCCAAAAACATTCAGTACTTC. Amino acid sequence: CASSISWTGAKNIQYF.

The chain recombines TRBV7-2 with TRBJ1-1; 8 positions agree with TRBD1. This CDR3 contains 14 residues. Germline V lookup: CDR1 SGHTA, CDR2 FQGNSA. Trimming removed 5 bases from V and 5 bases from J; junction bases left unmatched: 7. The CDR3: CASSQGQGWTEAFF. The CDR3 DNA reads as TGTGCCAGCAGCCAAGGACAGGGATGGACTGAAGCTTTCTTT.

V and J are TRBV24-1 and TRBJ2-3; D is undetermined. Trimming left V 6 bases short and J 4 bases short, with 4 bases between. The CDR3 sequence is 11 residues long. Germline lookup yields CDR1 KGHDR and CDR2 SFDVKD. DNA of the CDR3: TGTGCCACCAGTAAAGCAGATACGCAGTATTTT. Translated, it gives CATSKADTQYF.

The chain combines TRBV15 with TRBJ2-3; D unresolved. Deletions cut 0 bases from V and 6 bases from J, with 7 bases between. This CDR3 has 13 amino acids. Germline lookup yields CDR1 LNHNV and CDR2 YYDKDF (reference sequence). The chain's CDR3 is CATSRDPSDTQYF. The CDR3 nucleotides read TGTGCCACCAGCAGAGATCCATCGGATACGCAGTATTTT.

This clone appeared once. The gene calls are TRBV5-1 and TRBJ2-7; perhaps D is TRBD1 or TRBD2 (5 bases each). Trimming shortened V by 2 bases and J by 0 bases, and 15 bases separated the two germline ends. The CDR3 covers 16 residues. CDR1 SGHRS and CDR2 YFSETQ come from the germline V gene. The CDR3 loop reads CASSFLGARSSYEQYF. The CDR3, as DNA: TGCGCCAGCAGCTTCCTCGGGGCCCGGAGCTCCTACGAGCAGTACTTC.

V is TRBV18 and J is TRBJ2-3; D gene unclear. V lost 6 bases to trimming and J lost 4 bases, with 11 bases between them. The germline V gene encodes CDR1 KGHSH and CDR2 LQKENI. The CDR3 loop spans 13 amino acids. The CDR3 sequence is CASSAGPADTQYF. CDR3 nucleotides: TGTGCCAGCTCCGCCGGCCCCGCAGATACGCAGTATTTT.

This rearrangement joins TRBV4-1 to TRBJ2-3; 8 bases match TRBD2. V was clipped by 3 bases and J by 3 bases; unmatched bases: 8. Germline V gene sequence: CDR1 MGHRA, CDR2 YSYEKL. This CDR3 has 16 amino acids. The CDR3 loop reads CASSHTTRGGTDTQYF. The CDR3 bases are TGCGCCAGCAGCCATACGACTCGGGGGGGAACAGATACGCAGTATTTT.